The 26 T cell receptor beta chains below come from one sample, sequenced in a study of CD8 T cells in ankylosing spondylitis. TCRdb itself ran the 5' RACE reads through MiXCR, one entry per CDR3 protein. The repertoire consists of roughly 150,000 distinct CDR3 sequences, with around 32% occurring once and the leading ten covering 6%. Sequencing input: synovial fluid, either unsorted or a sorted T cell fraction (not recorded which). The origin of the receptors is a male donor with ankylosing spondylitis.

This clonotype came up many times. V usage is TRBV7-2 and J usage is TRBJ1-6, with 8 bases lining up with TRBD1. The J segment lost 7 bases and the V segment lost 6 bases, leaving 11 bases of the junction unmatched. The germline V gene has CDR1 SGHTA and CDR2 FQGNSA. The CDR3 loop spans 16 amino acids. For the CDR3, the DNA is TGTGCCAGCAGGTCACAGGGGACAGGCTTGAATTCACCCCTCCACTTT. Amino acids: CASRSQGTGLNSPLHF.

This clonotype has just one count. The rearrangement joins TRBV7-8 to TRBJ2-7; 10 positions match TRBD1. Per the germline V gene, CDR1 is SGHVS and CDR2 is FQNEAQ. J was trimmed by 0 bases and V by 4 bases; bases with no gene match: 3. The CDR3 runs to 15 residues. The CDR3: CASSSRTGGSYEQYF. As DNA, the CDR3 is TGTGCCAGCAGCTCCAGGACAGGGGGCTCCTACGAGCAGTACTTC.

This clonotype was recorded many times. This chain connects TRBV7-6 to TRBJ2-7; the match to TRBD1 covers 9 bases. Germline CDR1 reads SGHVS; CDR2 reads FNYEAQ. The CDR3 is 15 amino acids. V shed 5 bases and J 4 bases; nucleotides not matched to a gene: 9. CDR3 in amino acids: CASSPGGTGRYEQYF. CDR3 nucleotides: TGTGCCAGCAGCCCAGGGGGGACAGGGAGGTACGAGCAGTACTTC.

This clonotype has just a few counts. The gene calls are TRBV9 and TRBJ2-1, with TRBD2 matching 7 bases. Per germline, CDR1 SGDLS and CDR2 YYNGEE. V shed 3 bases, J shed 3 bases, and the junction held 15 bases outside the gene matches. The length of the CDR3 is 18 residues. The CDR3 region is CASSALQREGNVYNEQFF. CDR3 coding DNA: TGTGCCAGCAGCGCGCTCCAGAGGGAGGGCAACGTCTACAATGAGCAGTTCTTC.

This chain joins TRBV20-1 and TRBJ1-1, with a tentative D call TRBD1 (5 bases). Trimming removed 1 base from V and 3 bases from J, with 15 bases in between. The CDR3 is 15 amino acids. Germline V CDR1 and CDR2: DFQATT, SNEGSKA (reference sequence). The CDR3 nucleotides read TGCAGTGCTAGAGTCCTCCGGGGGGGAGACACTGAAGCTTTCTTT. Translating it yields CSARVLRGGDTEAFF.

The chain recombines TRBV6-1 with TRBJ2-1; 7 bases agree with TRBD1. The V segment lost 4 bases and the J segment 6 bases; nucleotides outside the gene matches: 9. Germline V lookup: CDR1 MNHNS, CDR2 SASEGT. CDR3 length equals 15 residues. CDR3 amino acids: CASSAGQVGFNEQFF. CDR3 in DNA: TGTGCCAGCAGTGCCGGACAGGTGGGTTTCAATGAGCAGTTCTTC.

The chain carries TRBV5-1 and TRBJ2-1; D may match TRBD1 or TRBD2 (5 bases each). The CDR3 length is 13 residues. Germline CDR1 SGHRS, CDR2 YFSETQ. V dropped 0 bases and J dropped 9 bases, with 10 bases sitting between them. CDR3 DNA sequence: TGCGCCAGCAGCTTGGAAACTGGGGGTGAGCAGTTCTTC. Translated: CASSLETGGEQFF.

CDR3 nucleotides: TGTGCCAGCAGCCAGGTCTGGCACGAGCAGTACTTC. Translating gives CASSQVWHEQYF. This sequence joins TRBV3-1 and TRBJ2-7, with D hard to call. The V end was cut by 3 bases, the J end by 5 bases, with 8 bases between. CDR3 length equals 12 residues. From germline, CDR1 is LGHDT and CDR2 YNNKEL (reference sequence).

This clonotype was observed a few times. The CDR3 DNA reads as TGTGCCAGCAGTCTCCCGGCGACTCCTACGGGAGAGCAGTACTTC. It translates to CASSLPATPTGEQYF. This chain joins TRBV28 and TRBJ2-7; tentatively, D is TRBD2 (5 bases). This CDR3 region has 15 residues. CDR1 is MDHEN, CDR2 SYDVKM, per germline. V lost 5 bases, J lost 7 bases, and 21 bases lay in between. The variable domain in full, completed from reference TRBV28 and TRBJ2-7, reads DVKVTQSSRYLVKRTGEKVFLECVQDMDHENMFWYRQDPGLGLRLIYFSYDVKMKEKGDIPEGYSVSREKKERFSLILESASTNQTSMYLCASSLPATPTGEQYFGPGTRLTVT.

This clonotype was observed a handful of times. The chain has TRBV20-1 and TRBJ2-3; D might be TRBD2 (6 bases). CDR3 length equals 17 residues. Trimming pared 3 bases from V and 2 bases from J, leaving 21 bases between. Germline V gene sequence: CDR1 DFQATT, CDR2 SNEGSKA (reference sequence). The CDR3 DNA reads as TGCAGTGCTAGCCCGCTTTGGGCTAGCGAATACACAGATACGCAGTATTTT. As protein: CSASPLWASEYTDTQYF.

V usage is TRBV7-9 and J usage is TRBJ1-1; unclear D gene. Germline V gives CDR1 SEHNR, CDR2 FQNEAQ (reference sequence). V was shortened by 4 bases and J by 7 bases, with 16 bases between the two germline ends. The CDR3 is made up of 14 amino acids. In DNA, the CDR3 is TGTGCCAGCAGCTCCTCCGGGATTGAAAATGAAGCTTTCTTT. It codes for CASSSSGIENEAFF. Full variable domain (rest looked up from reference TRBV7-9 and TRBJ1-1): DTGVSQNPRHKITKRGQNVTFRCDPISEHNRLYWYRQTLGQGPEFLTYFQNEAQLEKSRLLSDRFSAERPKGSFSTLEIQRTEQGDSAMYLCASSSSGIENEAFFGQGTRLTVV.

This chain links TRBV5-1 with TRBJ2-1; D uncertain. Germline V gives CDR1 SGHRS, CDR2 YFSETQ. The germline V and J ends were trimmed by 0 bases and 3 bases, with 13 bases remaining between them. CDR3 size: 16 residues. CDR3 amino acids: CASSLGLVGNYNEQFF. CDR3 nucleotides: TGCGCCAGCAGCTTGGGTCTAGTGGGAAACTACAATGAGCAGTTCTTC.

This clonotype was counted between two and nine times. The rearrangement joins TRBV2 to TRBJ2-5; perhaps TRBD2 as D (6 bases). The length of the CDR3 is 12 residues. With 3 bases removed from V and 7 bases from J, the gap between germline ends came to 9 bases. The germline V gene encodes CDR1 SNHLY and CDR2 FYNNEI. The CDR3 protein is CASSEVGGTQYF. The CDR3, as DNA: TGTGCCAGCAGTGAGGTCGGGGGGACCCAGTACTTC.

This chain uses TRBV28 with TRBJ2-7; perhaps TRBD1 as D (5 bases). The CDR3 loop spans 13 amino acids. Between the trimmed V and J ends, which lost 2 bases and 6 bases, there was a span of 11 bases. Germline V gene data show CDR1 as MDHEN and CDR2 as SYDVKM. CDR3 coding DNA: TGTGCCAGCAGTTTAAGCAGGGTCTCCGAGCAGTACTTC. Translating it yields CASSLSRVSEQYF.

This clonotype counts as medium-sized. DNA of the CDR3: TGTGCCAGCAGCTTTAGAGGGGGCCCGCGCACAGATACGCAGTATTTT. Translated: CASSFRGGPRTDTQYF. This chain uses TRBV7-2 with TRBJ2-3, with 7 bases matching TRBD1. The CDR3 totals 16 residues. CDR1 and CDR2 (germline): SGHTA, FQGNSA. J was trimmed by 1 base and V by 3 bases; bases with no gene match: 7.

Worth noting for this clonotype: A much larger clone differs by one base, so this may be a read error. This chain connects TRBV4-2 to TRBJ2-1; 8 nucleotides match TRBD1. CDR1 and CDR2 from the germline V gene are LGHNA and YNFKEQ. Trimming cost V 2 bases and J 6 bases; bases outside gene matches: 15. The CDR3 consists of 18 residues. CDR3 amino acids: CASSQKVSSRGQVNEQFF. The DNA of the CDR3 is TGTGCCAGCAGCCAAAAGGTCTCAAGCAGGGGGCAGGTCAATGAGCAGTTCTTC.

Ten or more counts support this clonotype. The genes are TRBV18 and TRBJ2-7; unclear D gene. CDR1 is KGHSH, CDR2 LQKENI, per germline. V was pared by 0 bases and J by 1 base, with 10 bases between. The length of the CDR3 is 15 residues. The CDR3 loop reads CASSPPNLGSYEQYF. Written as DNA, the CDR3 is TGTGCCAGCTCACCACCCAATCTGGGATCCTACGAGCAGTACTTC.

This clonotype was seen repeatedly, ten times or more. The rearrangement links TRBV6-6 to TRBJ1-5; unclear D gene. This CDR3 contains 13 residues. The V end was cut by 0 bases, the J end by 5 bases, with 5 bases between. Per germline, CDR1 MNHNY and CDR2 SVGAGI (reference sequence). CDR3 protein: CASSYSEHQPQHF. In nucleotides, the CDR3 is TGTGCCAGCAGTTACTCGGAGCATCAGCCCCAGCATTTT.

J is TRBJ2-5 and V is TRBV7-9; 7 bases fit TRBD1. V trimming: 5 bases; J trimming: 0 bases; junction bases outside the gene matches: 3. This CDR3 region has 14 residues. Germline V gives CDR1 SEHNR, CDR2 FQNEAQ (reference sequence). Here the CDR3 DNA reads TGTGCCAGCAGCAAAACAGGGGACCAAGAGACCCAGTACTTC. Translation gives CASSKTGDQETQYF.

This clonotype was observed at least ten times. This chain links TRBV20-1 with TRBJ2-7; TRBD2 matches 12 bases. The CDR3 covers 13 residues. V shed 4 bases and J 2 bases; nucleotides not matched to a gene: 0. The germline V gene encodes CDR1 DFQATT and CDR2 SNEGSKA (reference sequence). The CDR3 DNA follows: TGCAGTGCTACTAGCGGGGGGGCCTACGAGCAGTACTTC. This sequence encodes CSATSGGAYEQYF.

The chain is built from TRBV20-1 and TRBJ1-1; D not resolved. Germline lookup yields CDR1 DFQATT and CDR2 SNEGSKA (reference sequence). Trimming took 6 bases from V and 2 from J, leaving 13 bases between them. The CDR3 is 13 residues long. CDR3 sequence reads: CSADTNGNTEAFF. The CDR3 DNA sequence: TGCAGTGCAGACACCAACGGAAACACTGAAGCTTTCTTT.

A few counts support this clonotype. The chain has TRBV28 and TRBJ2-7, with 12 bases aligning to TRBD2. J lost 4 bases, V lost 6 bases, and 10 bases had no gene match. In germline, CDR1 is MDHEN, CDR2 SYDVKM. This CDR3 is built from 16 residues. The CDR3 DNA reads as TGTGCCAGCAGGCCCACCGGCGGGACTAGCGGGTACGAGCAGTACTTC. Protein: CASRPTGGTSGYEQYF.

The chain uses TRBV30 and TRBJ1-1, with D perhaps TRBD1 (5 bases). The CDR3 is 13 residues long. Trimming removed 8 bases at V and 0 bases at J, with 13 bases between. Germline CDR1 and CDR2: GTSNPN and SVGIG (reference sequence). The CDR3 sequence: CARSRDVNTEAFF. The CDR3 coding sequence is TGTGCCAGAAGCAGGGATGTGAACACTGAAGCTTTCTTT.

In its sample, this clonotype was seen a few times. The chain recombines TRBV10-3 with TRBJ1-2; TRBD1 might be the D (6 bases). Trimming took 2 bases from V and 2 from J, leaving 9 bases between them. The CDR3 covers 14 residues. CDR1 and CDR2 from the germline V gene are ENHRY and SYGVKD. Here the CDR3 reads CAISETGQNYGYTF. In DNA form, the CDR3 reads TGTGCCATCAGTGAGACTGGACAGAACTATGGCTACACCTTC.

This clonotype was observed at least ten times. The rearrangement links TRBV2 to TRBJ1-1; D is unclear. The V and J ends lost 10 bases and 1 base respectively, with 19 bases between them. The length of the CDR3 is 15 residues. The V gene's germline CDR1 is SNHLY and CDR2 FYNNEI. The CDR3 sequence: CATPLTRTANTEAFF. DNA of the CDR3: TGTGCCACCCCTCTCACCCGGACGGCGAACACTGAAGCTTTCTTT.

The chain combines TRBV18 with TRBJ2-5; D not certain. Germline lookup yields CDR1 KGHSH and CDR2 LQKENI. Trimming took 2 bases from V and 5 from J, leaving 6 bases between them. The CDR3 runs 12 residues. The CDR3 sequence: CASSPMMETQYF. The CDR3 nucleotides read TGTGCCAGCTCACCAATGATGGAGACCCAGTACTTC.